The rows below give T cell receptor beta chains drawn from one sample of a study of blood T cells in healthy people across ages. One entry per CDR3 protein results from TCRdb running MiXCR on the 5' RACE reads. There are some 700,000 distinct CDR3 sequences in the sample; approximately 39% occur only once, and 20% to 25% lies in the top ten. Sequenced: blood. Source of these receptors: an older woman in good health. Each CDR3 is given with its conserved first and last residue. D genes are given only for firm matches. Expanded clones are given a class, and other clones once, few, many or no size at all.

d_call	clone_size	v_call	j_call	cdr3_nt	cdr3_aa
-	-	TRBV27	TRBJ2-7	TGTGCCAGCAGTACCCCGGGACAATACTCCTACGAGCAGTACTTC	CASSTPGQYSYEQYF
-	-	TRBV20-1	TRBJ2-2	TGCAGTGCTAGACAGGAAATTTTTACCGGGGAGCTGTTTTTT	CSARQEIFTGELFF
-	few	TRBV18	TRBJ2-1	TGTGCCAGCTCAAGGGACGTAGTAATTGGGCAGTTCTTC	CASSRDVVIGQFF
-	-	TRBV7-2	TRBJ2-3	TGTGCCAGCAGCTTAGGCCAGGAGGATACGCAGTATTTT	CASSLGQEDTQYF
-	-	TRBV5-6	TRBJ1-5	TGTGCCAGCAGCTTGGCGGGGCGCCCCAATCAGCCCCAGCATTTT	CASSLAGRPNQPQHF
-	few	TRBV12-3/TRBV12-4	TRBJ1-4	TGTGCCAGCAGCACCTATCTCGAGGGGTCTGAAAAACTGTTTTTT	CASSTYLEGSEKLFF
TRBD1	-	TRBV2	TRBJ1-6	TGTGCCAGCAGTGGCTCCGGGACAGTTAATTCACCCCTCCACTTT	CASSGSGTVNSPLHF
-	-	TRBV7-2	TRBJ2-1	TGTGCCAGCAGCCGGGTAGTAGGAAGCTCCTACAATGAGCAGTTCTTC	CASSRVVGSSYNEQFF
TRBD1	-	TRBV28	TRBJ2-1	TGTGCCAGCAGTAGAGATGACAGGGTAGAACGGGAAGAGACCCAGTTCTTC	CASSRDDRVEREETQFF
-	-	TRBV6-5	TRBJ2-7	TGTGCCAGCAGTGACGAGACCACAGGGGAGCAGTACTTC	CASSDETTGEQYF
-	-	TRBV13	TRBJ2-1	TGTGCCAGCAGCAAGGGGGGTCCAGCCTACAATGAGCAGTTCTTC	CASSKGGPAYNEQFF
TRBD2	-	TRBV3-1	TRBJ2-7	TGTGCCAGCAGCTTCGATAGCGGGAGGGCCAACGAGCAGTACTTC	CASSFDSGRANEQYF
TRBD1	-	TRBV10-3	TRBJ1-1	TGTGCCATCAGGACGGGACAGAAGTTGAACACTGAAGCTTTCTTT	CAIRTGQKLNTEAFF
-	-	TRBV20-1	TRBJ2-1	TGCAGTGCTAGAGAGGCGAGGAGCTCCTACAATGAGCAGTTCTTC	CSAREARSSYNEQFF
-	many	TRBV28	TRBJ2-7	TGTGCCAGCAGTTCTATCTCCTACGAGCAGTACTTC	CASSSISYEQYF
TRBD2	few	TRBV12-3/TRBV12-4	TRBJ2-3	TGTGCCAGCAACATAGCGGGCGATGCAGATACGCAGTATTTT	CASNIAGDADTQYF
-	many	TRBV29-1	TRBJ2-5	TGCAGCGACTCGGGAGAGGGGGAGACCCAGTACTTC	CSDSGEGETQYF
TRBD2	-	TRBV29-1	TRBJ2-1	TGCGGCGTTGAGAAAGTATTGACTAGCGGCAACGATGAGCAGTTCTTC	CGVEKVLTSGNDEQFF
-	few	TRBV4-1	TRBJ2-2	TGCGCCAGCAGCCAGTCAAGGGAGACGAACACCGGGGAGCTGTTTTTT	CASSQSRETNTGELFF
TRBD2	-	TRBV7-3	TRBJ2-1	TGTGCCAGCAGCCGACTAGCGAGCGATGAGCAGTTCTTC	CASSRLASDEQFF
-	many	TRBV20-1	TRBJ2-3	TGCAGTGCTAGCTTAAGCGGAGTCCGAGATACGCAGTATTTT	CSASLSGVRDTQYF
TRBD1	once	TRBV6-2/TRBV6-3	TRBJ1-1	TGTGCCAGCCGCAAAGCAACAGGGGCGTTCGGCACTGAAGCTTTCTTT	CASRKATGAFGTEAFF
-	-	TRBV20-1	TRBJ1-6	TGCAGTGCGGGGACCACCTATAATTCACCCCTCCACTTT	CSAGTTYNSPLHF
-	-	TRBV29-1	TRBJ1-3	TGCAGCGTTGTGGGGAAGGAGAACACCATATATTTT	CSVVGKENTIYF
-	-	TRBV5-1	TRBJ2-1	TGCGCCGGCAGCTTGGACTATTACAATGAGCAGTTCTTC	CAGSLDYYNEQFF
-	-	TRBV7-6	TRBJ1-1	TGTGCCAGCAGCCGTCGGACGAACACTGAAGCTTTCTTT	CASSRRTNTEAFF
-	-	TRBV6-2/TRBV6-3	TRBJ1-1	TGTGCCAGCGCGACGGTGAACACTGAAGCTTTCTTT	CASATVNTEAFF
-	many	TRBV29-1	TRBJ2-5	TGCAGCGTTGAAGGCCAGGAAGGGCTCGGGGAGCAGTACTTC	CSVEGQEGLGEQYF
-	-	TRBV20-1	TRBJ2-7	TGCAGTGCAAGATTGGGGCCTAATTACAAGGAGCAGTACTTC	CSARLGPNYKEQYF
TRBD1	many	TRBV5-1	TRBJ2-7	TGCGCCAGCAGCTGGGGGACAGTGAGAAACTACGAGCAGTACTTC	CASSWGTVRNYEQYF
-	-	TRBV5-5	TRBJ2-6	TGTGCCGGCAGCTTGAGTCAGGCGGCTGGGGCCAACGTCCTGACTTTC	CAGSLSQAAGANVLTF
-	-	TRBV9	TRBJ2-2	TGTGCCAGCAGCGTACGCGGGGGCCCGAACACCGGGGAGCTGTTTTTT	CASSVRGGPNTGELFF
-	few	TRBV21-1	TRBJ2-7	TGTGCCAGCAGCAAGGGGCCTCATGAGGCTAGCGGGGGAGGAACGTATTACGAGCAGTACTTC	CASSKGPHEASGGGTYYEQYF
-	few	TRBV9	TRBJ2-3	TGTGCCAGCAGCGTAGCTTCGGGTTACGCCGGGACAGATACGCAGTATTTT	CASSVASGYAGTDTQYF
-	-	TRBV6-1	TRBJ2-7	TGTGCCAGCGGGACTCTAGGCCCCTACGAGCAGTACTTC	CASGTLGPYEQYF
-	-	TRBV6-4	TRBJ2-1	TGTGCCAGCAGTCAGGGCCTCAGCTCCTACAATGAGCAGTTCTTC	CASSQGLSSYNEQFF
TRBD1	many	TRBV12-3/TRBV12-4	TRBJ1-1	TGTGCCAGCAGATACGGACAGGGGGAAGCTTTCTTT	CASRYGQGEAFF
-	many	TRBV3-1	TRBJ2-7	TGTGCCAGCAGCCAAGGGGGGACCTACGAGCAGTACTTC	CASSQGGTYEQYF
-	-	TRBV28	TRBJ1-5	TGTGCCAGCAGAGCAACTAACAATCAGCCCCAGCATTTT	CASRATNNQPQHF
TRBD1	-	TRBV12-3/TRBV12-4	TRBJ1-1	TGTGCCAGCAGTTTAGCCGGGACAGGGCAGGTCGGAACTGAAGCTTTCTTT	CASSLAGTGQVGTEAFF
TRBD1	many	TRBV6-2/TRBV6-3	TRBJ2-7	TGTGCCAGCAGTTCCGGGTACAGGGACAGGGGTCATCAGGACCCCTACGAGCAGTACTTC	CASSSGYRDRGHQDPYEQYF
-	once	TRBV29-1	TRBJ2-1	TGCAGCGTCGGGTCGCCCTCAAGGGAGCAGTTCTTC	CSVGSPSREQFF
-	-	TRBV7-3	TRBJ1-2	TGTGCCAGCAGCCCCGGGGGGGGGCCCTACTATGGCTACACCTTC	CASSPGGGPYYGYTF
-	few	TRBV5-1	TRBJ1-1	TGCGCCAGCAGCTTGGGGGGAGGGCCTGAAGCTTTCTTT	CASSLGGGPEAFF
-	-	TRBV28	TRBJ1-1	TGTGCTACCATAAGATTGGGGGACGGATTGAACACTGAAGCTTTCTTT	CATIRLGDGLNTEAFF
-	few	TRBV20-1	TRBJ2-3	TGCAGTGCTAGAGGCCTATCGGATACGCAGTATTTT	CSARGLSDTQYF
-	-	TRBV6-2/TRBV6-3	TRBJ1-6	TGTGCCAGCAGTTACGGGACACCCCTCCACTTT	CASSYGTPLHF
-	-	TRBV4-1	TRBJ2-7	TGCGCCAGCCGGGAAAAAATAGGAGTCGCCTCGCGGTACTTC	CASREKIGVASRYF
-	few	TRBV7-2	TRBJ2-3	TGTGCCAGCCTCCAGCCCGCAGATACGCAGTATTTT	CASLQPADTQYF
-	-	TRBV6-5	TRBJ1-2	TGTGCCAGCAGTTACAAAGTCGGGGTTCATGGCTACACCTTC	CASSYKVGVHGYTF
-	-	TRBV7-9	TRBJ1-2	TGTGCCAGCAGCTTGGTGACATCGGCTAACTATGGCTACACCTTC	CASSLVTSANYGYTF
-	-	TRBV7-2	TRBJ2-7	TGTGCCAGCAGCTTAGAGCTTCTTAACAAGCAGTACTTC	CASSLELLNKQYF
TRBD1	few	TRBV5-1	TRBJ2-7	TGCGCCAGCAGCGCCGGACAGGGGGCGAGCTCCTACGAGCAGTACTTC	CASSAGQGASSYEQYF
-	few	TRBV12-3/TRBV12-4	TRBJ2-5	TGTGCCAGCAGTTTAGCGCGACTTATACAAGAGACCCAGTACTTC	CASSLARLIQETQYF